These 19 T cell receptor beta chains originate from one sample sequenced in a study of PD-1 blockade in classical Hodgkin lymphoma. The repertoire was sequenced with immunoSEQ multiplex PCR; TCRdb's copy has only in-frame clones and lacks some. The table has around 13,000 clones, roughly 80% seen once; the top ten hold roughly a quarter. Each of the patients experienced relapse following autologous stem cell transplantation, and their brentuximab vedotin exposure differed. The investigators isolated CD8+ T cells from thawed PBMCs using magnetic negative selection. Sample: CD8+ T cells from blood, taken at baseline. The receptor source for this set is a human donor with classical Hodgkin lymphoma.

The chain links TRBV5-1 to TRBJ2-4; D call uncertain. This CDR3 comprises 13 residues. CDR1 SGHRS and CDR2 YFSETQ come from the germline V gene. Trimming took off 4 bases at V and 6 bases at J, with 11 bases between the two ends. The CDR3 here is CASSLGNANIQYF. As DNA, the CDR3 is TGCGCCAGCAGCCTAGGAAATGCAAACATTCAGTACTTC. Looking up the rest from reference TRBV5-1 and TRBJ2-4 gives the full variable domain: KAGVTQTPRYLIKTRGQQVTLSCSPISGHRSVSWYQQTPGQGLQFLFEYFSETQRNKGNFPGRFSGRQFSNSRSEMNVSTLELGDSALYLCASSLGNANIQYFGAGTRLSVL.

V and J are TRBV4-3 and TRBJ1-2, with D hard to call. V shed 2 bases and J shed 6 bases, with 4 bases lying between them. Germline CDR1 and CDR2: LGHNA and YSLEER. The CDR3 totals 11 residues. The chain's CDR3 is CASSQSDGYTF. In DNA form, the CDR3 reads TGCGCCAGCAGCCAATCGGATGGCTACACCTTC.

The chain couples TRBV5-6 to TRBJ2-6, with 7 bases lining up with TRBD1. CDR3 length: 18 residues. Per germline, CDR1 SGHDT and CDR2 YYEEEE. V lost 0 bases and J lost 1; bases outside the gene matches: 7. CDR3 protein: CASSLVHRGISGANVLTF. For the CDR3, the DNA is TGTGCCAGCAGCTTGGTTCACAGGGGTATTTCTGGGGCCAACGTCCTGACTTTC.

This clone was detected only a few times. This sequence joins TRBV4-2 and TRBJ1-1, with D perhaps matching TRBD1 (5 bases). The germline CDR1 and CDR2 sequences are LGHNA and YNFKEQ. This CDR3 comprises 16 residues. Between the trimmed V and J ends, which lost 4 bases and 0 bases, there was a span of 15 bases. CDR3 protein: CASSPNIDSLNTEAFF. Written as DNA, the CDR3 is TGTGCCAGCAGCCCAAACATCGACAGCCTGAACACTGAAGCTTTCTTT.

The chain is built from TRBV7-6 and TRBJ1-2; 9 nucleotides agree with TRBD1. V was clipped by 4 bases and J by 2 bases; unmatched bases: 2. The CDR3 has 14 residues. Germline CDR1 reads SGHVS; CDR2 reads FNYEAQ. The CDR3: CASSSGTGNYGYTF. The CDR3 DNA sequence: TGTGCCAGCAGCTCAGGGACAGGGAACTATGGCTACACCTTC.

The chain is built from TRBV15 and TRBJ2-4, with no clear D. V lost 0 bases and J lost 0, with 12 bases in between. Per the germline V gene, CDR1 is LNHNV and CDR2 is YYDKDF (reference sequence). This CDR3 comprises 17 residues. CDR3 nucleotide sequence: TGTGCCACCAGCAGAGATTATTCCCAAATAGCCAAAAACATTCAGTACTTC. It yields the protein CATSRDYSQIAKNIQYF.

This clone was observed a single time. The chain couples TRBV27 to TRBJ2-3; 8 bases align to TRBD2. V trimming: 7 bases; J trimming: 3 bases; junction bases outside the gene matches: 6. The germline V gene encodes CDR1 MNHEY and CDR2 SMNVEV (reference sequence). The CDR3 is 14 residues long. The DNA for the CDR3 is TGTGCCAGCACTGAGCGGGGGCTTACAGATACGCAGTATTTT. This gives the protein CASTERGLTDTQYF.

The V gene is TRBV5-6, the J gene TRBJ1-5; D uncertain. Looked up from germline, CDR1 is SGHDT and CDR2 is YYEEEE. This CDR3 is 17 amino acids long. V was cut by 0 bases and J by 0 bases, with 13 bases left in between. The CDR3 nucleotides are TGTGCCAGCAGCTTGGGACTCTACCCTCCTAGCAATCAGCCCCAGCATTTT. Residues: CASSLGLYPPSNQPQHF.

V is TRBV19 and J is TRBJ2-1, with D possibly TRBD2 on 6 matching bases. Germline-derived CDR1 and CDR2 are LNHDA and SQIVND (reference sequence). This CDR3 has 15 residues. The germline V and J ends were trimmed by 8 bases and 2 bases, with 16 bases remaining between them. The CDR3 protein is CASPLPGEPYNEQFF. The CDR3 DNA reads TGTGCCAGTCCCCTCCCGGGGGAGCCCTACAATGAGCAGTTCTTC.

J is TRBJ2-5 and V is TRBV19; 13 bases are a match to TRBD2. With 6 bases clipped from V and 5 bases from J, the junction kept 9 bases outside the gene matches. Germline CDR1 LNHDA, CDR2 SQIVND (reference sequence). The CDR3 sequence is 16 residues long. The CDR3 DNA follows: TGTGCCAGTAGCCGAGGGACTAGCGGGGCTTCGGAGACCCAGTACTTC. Translated, it gives CASSRGTSGASETQYF.

The chain links TRBV11-2 to TRBJ2-7, with D perhaps matching TRBD1 (6 bases). The CDR3 has 15 residues. Germline V gene lookup returns CDR1 SGHAT and CDR2 FQNNGV. Trimming removed 4 bases from V and 5 bases from J, with 18 bases in between. The CDR3 DNA follows: TGTGCCAGCAGCTCCACAGGGTGGCCCCCCCACGAGCAGTACTTC. Its protein product is CASSSTGWPPHEQYF.

The rearrangement joins TRBV6-5 to TRBJ2-1; no clear D gene. Germline assignment: CDR1 MNHEY and CDR2 SVGAGI. V lost 2 bases, J lost 5 bases, and 7 bases lay in between. The CDR3 has 13 residues. CDR3 DNA: TGTGCCAGCAGTTACGGCCTGGACAATGAGCAGTTCTTC. Amino acid sequence: CASSYGLDNEQFF.

The rearrangement links TRBV7-6 to TRBJ1-2; D perhaps matches TRBD1 (6 bases). The V gene lost 5 bases and the J gene lost 1 base, with 14 bases spanning the gap. Germline CDR1 and CDR2: SGHVS and FNYEAQ. The CDR3 has 15 amino acids. The CDR3 loop reads CASSPSTGDNYGYTF. CDR3 in DNA: TGTGCCAGCAGCCCCTCGACAGGAGATAACTATGGCTACACCTTC.

The chain is built from TRBV6-5 and TRBJ2-1; D possibly corresponds to TRBD2 (6 bases). The CDR3 contains 13 residues. Trimming removed 2 bases at V and 5 bases at J, with 7 bases between. Germline CDR1 MNHEY, CDR2 SVGAGI. CDR3 residues: CASSYGLHNEQFF. The CDR3 DNA sequence: TGTGCCAGCAGTTACGGACTACACAATGAGCAGTTCTTC.

The chain carries TRBV5-4 and TRBJ1-3, with a weak D call TRBD1 (6 bases). V lost 0 bases and J lost 1, with 11 bases in between. Germline assignment: CDR1 SGHNT and CDR2 YYREEE (reference sequence). The CDR3 totals 16 residues. CDR3 residues: CASSLAGTRSGNTIYF. CDR3 nucleotide sequence: TGTGCCAGCAGCTTGGCCGGGACAAGATCTGGAAACACCATATATTTT.

The J gene is TRBJ2-1, the V gene TRBV19; D may be TRBD2 (6 bases). Germline V gene data show CDR1 as LNHDA and CDR2 as SQIVND (reference sequence). CDR3 length: 15 amino acids. V was cut by 1 base and J by 9 bases, with 16 bases left in between. This CDR3 is CASSIAPGDLGEQFF. In DNA form, the CDR3 reads TGTGCCAGTAGTATAGCTCCGGGGGACTTGGGTGAGCAGTTCTTC.

This chain connects TRBV9 to TRBJ1-3; D is unclear. Trimming removed 4 bases at V and 3 bases at J, with 5 bases between. Per the germline V gene, CDR1 is SGDLS and CDR2 is YYNGEE. CDR3 length: 12 amino acids. The CDR3 DNA sequence: TGTGCCAGCAGCCCCGGTGGAAACACCATATATTTT. It encodes CASSPGGNTIYF.

The chain joins TRBV29-1 to TRBJ1-1; D possibly corresponds to TRBD1 (5 bases). The V and J ends lost 3 bases and 6 bases respectively, with 8 bases between them. Germline-derived CDR1 and CDR2 are SQVTM and ANQGSEA. The CDR3 spans 11 residues. CDR3 bases: TGCAGCGTTGAGCAGGGTTCTGAAGCTTTCTTT. This codes for CSVEQGSEAFF. Together with reference TRBV29-1 and TRBJ1-1, the CDR3 gives the full variable domain: SAVISQKPSRDICQRGTSLTIQCQVDSQVTMMFWYRQQPGQSLTLIATANQGSEATYESGFVIDKFPISRPNLTFSTLTVSNMSPEDSSIYLCSVEQGSEAFFGQGTRLTVV.

This clone is labeled as medium-sized. The chain links TRBV6-5 to TRBJ2-7; 9 bases are a match to TRBD1. V dropped 9 bases and J dropped 3; count of bases not matched to a gene: 9. CDR3 length: 14 residues. Germline V lookup: CDR1 MNHEY, CDR2 SVGAGI. CDR3 in DNA: TGTGCCAGTGGCATGGGGACAGGGATCTACGAGCAGTACTTC. Protein sequence: CASGMGTGIYEQYF.